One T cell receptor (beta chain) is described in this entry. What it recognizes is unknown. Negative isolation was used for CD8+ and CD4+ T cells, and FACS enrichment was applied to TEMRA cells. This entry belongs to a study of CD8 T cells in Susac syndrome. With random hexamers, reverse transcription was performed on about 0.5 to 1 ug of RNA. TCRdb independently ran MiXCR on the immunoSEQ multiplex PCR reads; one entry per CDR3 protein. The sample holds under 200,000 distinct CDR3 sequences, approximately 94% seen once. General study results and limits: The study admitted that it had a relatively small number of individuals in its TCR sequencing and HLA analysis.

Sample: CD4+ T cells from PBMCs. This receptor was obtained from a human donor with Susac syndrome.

The CDR3 is CSVQEHSTDTQYF. The CDR3, as DNA: TGCAGCGTACAGGAACATAGCACAGATACGCAGTATTTT. The chain employs TRBV29-1 and TRBJ2-3, with D possibly matching TRBD1 (5 bases). V lost 6 bases, J lost 0 bases, and 10 bases lay in between. Per germline, CDR1 SQVTM and CDR2 ANQGSEA. The CDR3 length is 13 residues.